This T cell receptor (beta chain) is from a study of blood T cell repertoires in COVID-19. About the research overall: Acute-phase and convalescent COVID-19 samples originated in the United States, Italy and Spain. PBMCs, B-cell-depleted T cells, or T cells provided the cDNA or gDNA that made up the material.

This CDR3 is 16 amino acids long. V was trimmed by 3 bases and J by 4 bases, leaving 18 bases between them. Germline lookup yields CDR1 GTSNPN and CDR2 SVGIG (reference sequence). In the original analysis: Quantification of nucleated cells was approximated via reference gene primer amplification. Method: immunoSEQ multiplex PCR; TCRdb's copy keeps in-frame clones and lacks some. Clonal size and the V and J genes are those of that table, whereas D and trimming came from the DNA. The repertoire holds about 42,000 clones, with roughly nine tenths as singletons. The clonotype comes from a human donor in a cohort sampled during active COVID-19. Sequenced material: peripheral blood. This chain connects TRBV30 to TRBJ2-2, with D possibly matching TRBD2 (8 bases). The CDR3: CAWRSTGTSGTGELFF. CDR3 bases: TGTGCCTGGAGATCGACAGGGACTAGTGGCACCGGGGAGCTGTTTTTT.